The T cell receptor beta chain described here comes from a study of identical twins. Via MiXCR, TCRdb re-called the 5' RACE reads, giving one row per CDR3 protein. The profile covers roughly 720,000 distinct CDR3 sequences, with roughly 18% appearing a single time and about an eighth taken by the ten largest. V dropped 4 bases and J dropped 4; count of bases not matched to a gene: 4. The germline V gene encodes CDR1 SGHRS and CDR2 YFSETQ. The CDR3 sequence is 14 residues long. These same records also appear under a second study, on T cells expressing NK-cell markers.

The rearrangement uses TRBV5-1 and TRBJ2-3; 9 bases are a match to TRBD1. The sequence was obtained from a woman aged 18-35 years in good health. Input material: PBMCs. The chain's CDR3 is CASSPGQGPDTQYF. As DNA, the CDR3 is TGCGCCAGCAGCCCGGGACAGGGTCCAGATACGCAGTATTTT.